The 16 T cell receptor beta chains in this list originate from one sample, sequenced in a study of T cell responses to AZD1222 COVID-19 vaccine. The method was immunoSEQ multiplex PCR; TCRdb's version includes in-frame clones alone and lacks a portion of them. The top ten clones hold about 0.64% of a sample with 150,000 to 200,000 clones, 94% of them seen once. The material was peripheral blood, obtained on day 0 of AZD1222 vaccination. The source of these receptors is an adult in good health.

The chain is built from TRBV28 and TRBJ2-1; 8 bases are a match to TRBD1. This CDR3 region has 14 residues. The V and J ends lost 8 bases and 7 bases, in that order; junction bases with no gene match: 10. The germline V gene encodes CDR1 MDHEN and CDR2 SYDVKM. CDR3 DNA: TGTGCCAGCGGCCCTTCGGACAGGGCTAATGAGCAGTTCTTC. Protein product: CASGPSDRANEQFF.

The rearrangement joins TRBV28 to TRBJ2-1; TRBD2 agrees at 7 bases. The CDR3 runs 15 residues. In germline, CDR1 is MDHEN, CDR2 SYDVKM. J gave up 2 bases and V 5 bases, and 6 bases lay outside the gene matches. CDR3 in amino acids: CASSISGEAYNEQFF. CDR3 nucleotides: TGTGCCAGCAGTATCAGCGGGGAGGCCTACAATGAGCAGTTCTTC.

This clone was seen just once. This chain connects TRBV19 to TRBJ1-1; D call uncertain. CDR3 length: 13 residues. The germline V and J ends were trimmed by 1 base and 2 bases, with 5 bases remaining between them. CDR1 is LNHDA, CDR2 SQIVND, per germline (reference sequence). This chain's CDR3 is CASSIGDNTEAFF. CDR3 DNA: TGTGCCAGTAGTATAGGTGATAACACTGAAGCTTTCTTT.

The chain has TRBV4-1 and TRBJ2-5; TRBD2 might be the D (5 bases). CDR1 and CDR2 (germline): MGHRA, YSYEKL. The CDR3 totals 15 residues. The germline V and J ends were trimmed by 0 bases and 0 bases, with 8 bases remaining between them. The CDR3 loop is CASSQDQRYQETQYF. DNA for the CDR3: TGCGCCAGCAGCCAAGATCAGCGGTACCAAGAGACCCAGTACTTC.

The V and J genes are TRBV24-1 and TRBJ1-5; possibly TRBD1 for D (5 bases). Germline values: CDR1 KGHDR, CDR2 SFDVKD. The CDR3 spans 13 residues. V lost 5 bases to trimming and J lost 5 bases, with 9 bases between them. The CDR3 region has the DNA TGTGCCACCAGTGCAGGGTCGGATCAGCCCCAGCATTTT. It specifies CATSAGSDQPQHF.

The J gene is TRBJ2-1, the V gene TRBV25-1; 7 bases are a match to TRBD1. In germline, CDR1 is MGHDK, CDR2 SYGVNS. The J segment lost 0 bases and the V segment lost 6 bases, leaving 2 bases of the junction unmatched. The CDR3 covers 14 residues. The CDR3 spells CASRGDSSYNEQFF. In DNA form, the CDR3 reads TGTGCCAGCAGGGGGGACAGCTCCTACAATGAGCAGTTCTTC.

Points on this clone: This may arise from a read error, as a much more abundant clone is one base away. This chain joins TRBV6-1 and TRBJ2-2; TRBD1 might be the D (5 bases). Germline CDR1 and CDR2: MNHNS and SASEGT. Trimming pared 3 bases from V and 3 bases from J, leaving 5 bases between. The CDR3 has 13 residues. Here the CDR3 reads CASSDRDTGELFF. CDR3 DNA: TGTGCCAGCAGTGACAGGGACACCGGGGAGCTGTTTTTT.

The V and J genes are TRBV6-5 and TRBJ2-1; D gene unclear. Germline CDR1 reads MNHEY; CDR2 reads SVGAGI. The CDR3 loop spans 13 amino acids. V was pared by 10 bases and J by 0 bases, with 10 bases between. In nucleotides, the CDR3 is TGTGCCATCCCTGGCGCCTCCTACAATGAGCAGTTCTTC. Translated, it gives CAIPGASYNEQFF.

This clone was picked up one time. V is TRBV11-2 and J is TRBJ1-2; D is perhaps TRBD1 (5 bases). CDR1 and CDR2 (germline): SGHAT, FQNNGV. CDR3 length: 18 amino acids. The germline V and J ends were trimmed by 5 bases and 2 bases, with 24 bases remaining between them. CDR3 sequence: CASSPNFLPIRENYGYTF. The CDR3 bases are TGTGCCAGCAGCCCCAACTTTCTTCCAATCAGGGAGAACTATGGCTACACCTTC.

The chain is built from TRBV14 and TRBJ2-7; D gene ambiguous. With 1 base removed from V and 6 bases from J, the gap between germline ends came to 10 bases. CDR1 is SGHDN and CDR2 is FVKESK in the germline V gene. The length of the CDR3 is 13 residues. Here the CDR3 reads CASSQGEVGEQYF. For the CDR3, the DNA is TGTGCCAGCAGCCAAGGTGAGGTCGGCGAGCAGTACTTC.

This chain joins TRBV5-1 and TRBJ1-2; D may be TRBD1 (6 bases). The length of the CDR3 is 13 residues. Germline-derived CDR1 and CDR2 are SGHRS and YFSETQ. V lost 2 bases to trimming and J lost 7 bases, with 12 bases between them. The CDR3 nucleotides are TGCGCCAGCAGCTTAGGGGGGGTTCGTGGCTACACCTTC. Its protein product is CASSLGGVRGYTF.

This clone was observed once. The J gene is TRBJ2-7, the V gene TRBV30; 8 bases are a match to TRBD2. There are 13 residues in the CDR3. The V segment lost 2 bases and the J segment 4 bases; nucleotides outside the gene matches: 4. Germline loops: CDR1 GTSNPN, CDR2 SVGIG (reference sequence). The CDR3 DNA follows: TGTGCCTGGAGTTTGAGCGGGAGTTACGAGCAGTACTTC. It is translated as CAWSLSGSYEQYF.

The rearrangement links TRBV28 to TRBJ1-5; D unclear. Germline loops: CDR1 MDHEN, CDR2 SYDVKM. Trimming took 6 bases from V and 6 from J, leaving 9 bases between them. The CDR3 loop spans 12 amino acids. The CDR3 coding sequence is TGTGCCAGCAGGCAGGAGGTTCAGCCCCAGCATTTT. This translates into CASRQEVQPQHF.

This chain links TRBV5-5 with TRBJ1-1; unclear D gene. Trimming left V 7 bases short and J 5 bases short, with 6 bases between. In germline, CDR1 is SGHKS, CDR2 YYEKEE (reference sequence). The CDR3 is 10 amino acids. This CDR3 is CASGRTEAFF. CDR3 sequence (DNA): TGTGCCAGCGGAAGAACTGAAGCTTTCTTT.

In its sample, this clone was seen a few times. The rearrangement links TRBV4-2 to TRBJ2-1; the match to TRBD2 covers 8 bases. The germline V gene encodes CDR1 LGHNA and CDR2 YNFKEQ. V lost 0 bases to trimming and J lost 6 bases; unmatched junction nucleotides: 4. CDR3 size: 15 residues. The DNA for the CDR3 is TGTGCCAGCAGCCAAGATCTCGGGACTAGCAATGAGCAGTTCTTC. Translation gives CASSQDLGTSNEQFF.

This clone has just one count. Germline and junction disagree at one end, which may indicate a read error. The V and J genes are TRBV7-7 and TRBJ1-4; 8 positions agree with TRBD1. Per the germline V gene, CDR1 is SSHAT and CDR2 is FNYEAQ (reference sequence). This CDR3 is 11 amino acids long. CDR3: CASSLEDRVLF. CDR3 bases: TGTGCCAGCAGCTTAGAGGACAGGGTACTTTTT.